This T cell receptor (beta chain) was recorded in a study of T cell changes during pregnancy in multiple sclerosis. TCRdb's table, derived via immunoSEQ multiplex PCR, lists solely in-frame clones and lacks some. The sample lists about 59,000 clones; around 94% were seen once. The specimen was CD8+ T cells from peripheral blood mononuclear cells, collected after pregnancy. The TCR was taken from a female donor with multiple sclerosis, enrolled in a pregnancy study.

This CDR3 is CASSLVERGRASSTGELFF. The CDR3 nucleotides read TGTGCCAGCAGCTTAGTCGAGCGTGGGAGGGCCTCGAGCACCGGGGAGCTGTTTTTT. The genes are TRBV7-8 and TRBJ2-2, with 7 bases lining up with TRBD2. The CDR3 is 19 residues long. The germline CDR1 and CDR2 sequences are SGHVS and FQNEAQ. The trim removed 1 base at V and 4 bases at J, leaving 15 bases unmatched.